This paragraph reports one TCR beta chain. Its matching antigen is unknown. The record originates from a study of cytomegalovirus exposure and HLA in healthy donors. Study observations and caveats: Earlier analysis found most TCR beta V segments productive about 87% or about 30% of the time. TCR beta chain V- and J-gene trimming was linked, in a later analysis, to a missense variant in DCLRE1C.

60 Vbeta and 13 Jbeta primers were used in PCR. Produced via immunoSEQ multiplex PCR; TCRdb's table is partial and in-frame only. The sample carries roughly 130,000 clones, more than 60% recorded once. The sequencing sample was made of PBMCs. This clonotype was sampled from a woman aged 50 to 60 in good health and CMV-seropositive.

CDR3 nucleotides: TGTGCCAGCAGCTTAGTACTAGGGGGAAGCTCCTATAATTCACCCCTCCACTTT. Translated: CASSLVLGGSSYNSPLHF. The chain joins TRBV7-6 to TRBJ1-6; TRBD1 might be the D (6 bases). The CDR3 is 18 amino acids. V was pared by 1 base and J by 0 bases, with 13 bases between. Germline V lookup: CDR1 SGHVS, CDR2 FNYEAQ.